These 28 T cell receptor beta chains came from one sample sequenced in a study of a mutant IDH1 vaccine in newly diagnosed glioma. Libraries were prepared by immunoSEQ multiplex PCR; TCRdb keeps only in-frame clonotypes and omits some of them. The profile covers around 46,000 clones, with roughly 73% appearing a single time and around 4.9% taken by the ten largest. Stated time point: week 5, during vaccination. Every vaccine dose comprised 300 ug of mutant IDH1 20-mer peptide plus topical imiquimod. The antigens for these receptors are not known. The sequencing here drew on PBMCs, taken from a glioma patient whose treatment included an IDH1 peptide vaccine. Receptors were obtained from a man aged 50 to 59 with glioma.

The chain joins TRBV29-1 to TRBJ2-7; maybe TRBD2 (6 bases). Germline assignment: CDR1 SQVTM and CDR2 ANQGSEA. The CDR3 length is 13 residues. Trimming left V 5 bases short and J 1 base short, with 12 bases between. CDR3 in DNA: TGCAGCGTTCATGGGACTGGATCCTACGAGCAGTACTTC. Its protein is CSVHGTGSYEQYF.

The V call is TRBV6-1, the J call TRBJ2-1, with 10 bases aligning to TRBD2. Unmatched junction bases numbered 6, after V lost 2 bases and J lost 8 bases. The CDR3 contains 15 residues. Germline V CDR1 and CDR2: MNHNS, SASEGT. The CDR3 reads CASSESIGLADEQFF. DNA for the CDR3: TGTGCCAGCAGTGAAAGTATCGGACTAGCGGATGAGCAGTTCTTC.

CDR3 sequence: CATRWRFGYTF. The CDR3 DNA sequence: TGTGCCACCAGATGGAGGTTCGGCTACACCTTC. The V call is TRBV25-1, the J call TRBJ1-2; D not certain. The CDR3 length is 11 residues. Germline CDR1 and CDR2: MGHDK and SYGVNS. V lost 10 bases and J lost 8, with 14 bases in between.

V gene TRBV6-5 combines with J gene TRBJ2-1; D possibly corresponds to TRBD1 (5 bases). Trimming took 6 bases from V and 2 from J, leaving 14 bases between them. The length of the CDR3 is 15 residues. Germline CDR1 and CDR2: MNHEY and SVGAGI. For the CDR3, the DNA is TGTGCCAGCAGCCAGGACAAGGTCGCCTACAATGAGCAGTTCTTC. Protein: CASSQDKVAYNEQFF.

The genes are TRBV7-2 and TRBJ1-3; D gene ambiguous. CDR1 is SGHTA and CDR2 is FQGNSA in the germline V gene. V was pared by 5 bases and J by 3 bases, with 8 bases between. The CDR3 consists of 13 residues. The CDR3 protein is CASSPGFGNTIYF. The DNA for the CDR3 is TGTGCCAGCAGCCCGGGGTTTGGAAACACCATATATTTT.

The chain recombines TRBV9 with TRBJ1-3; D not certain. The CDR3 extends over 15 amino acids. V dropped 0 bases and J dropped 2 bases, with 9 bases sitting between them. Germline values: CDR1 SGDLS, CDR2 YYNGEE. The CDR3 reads CASSVDLTPGNTIYF. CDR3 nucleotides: TGTGCCAGCAGCGTAGACCTTACGCCTGGAAACACCATATATTTT.

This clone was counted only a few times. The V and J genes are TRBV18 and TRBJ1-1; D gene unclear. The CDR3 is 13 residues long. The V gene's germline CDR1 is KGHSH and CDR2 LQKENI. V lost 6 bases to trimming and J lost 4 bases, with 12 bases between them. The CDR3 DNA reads TGTGCCAGCTCCCCCGCAGGAAGCACTGAAGCTTTCTTT. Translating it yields CASSPAGSTEAFF.

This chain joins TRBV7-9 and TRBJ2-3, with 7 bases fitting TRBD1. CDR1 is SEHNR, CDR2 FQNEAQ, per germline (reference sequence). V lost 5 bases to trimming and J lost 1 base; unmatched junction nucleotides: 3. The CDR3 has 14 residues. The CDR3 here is CASSLGQGTDTQYF. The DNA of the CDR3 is TGTGCCAGCAGCCTCGGACAGGGCACAGATACGCAGTATTTT. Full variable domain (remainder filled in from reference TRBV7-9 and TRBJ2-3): DTGVSQNPRHKITKRGQNVTFRCDPISEHNRLYWYRQTLGQGPEFLTYFQNEAQLEKSRLLSDRFSAERPKGSFSTLEIQRTEQGDSAMYLCASSLGQGTDTQYFGPGTRLTVL.

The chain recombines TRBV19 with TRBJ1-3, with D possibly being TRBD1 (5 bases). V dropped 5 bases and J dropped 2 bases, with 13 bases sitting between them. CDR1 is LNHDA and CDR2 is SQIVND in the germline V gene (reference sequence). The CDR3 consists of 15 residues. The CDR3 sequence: CASSDVGRAGNTIYF. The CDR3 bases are TGTGCCAGTAGTGACGTCGGCAGGGCTGGAAACACCATATATTTT. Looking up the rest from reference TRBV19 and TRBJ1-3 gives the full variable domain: DGGITQSPKYLFRKEGQNVTLSCEQNLNHDAMYWYRQDPGQGLRLIYYSQIVNDFQKGDIAEGYSVSREKKESFPLTVTSAQKNPTAFYLCASSDVGRAGNTIYFGEGSWLTVV.

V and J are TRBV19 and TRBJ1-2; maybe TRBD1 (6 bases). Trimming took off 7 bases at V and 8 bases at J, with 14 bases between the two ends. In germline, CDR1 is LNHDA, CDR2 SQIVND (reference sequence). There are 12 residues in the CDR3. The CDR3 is CASTGGREGYTF. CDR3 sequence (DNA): TGTGCCAGTACCGGGGGCAGAGAAGGCTACACCTTC.

CDR3 in DNA: TGTGCCAGCAGTTTAGTCAGGGCCGCGGGCACCGGGGAGCTGTTTTTT. It specifies CASSLVRAAGTGELFF. The rearrangement links TRBV28 to TRBJ2-2; perhaps D is TRBD1 or TRBD2 (5 bases each). CDR3 length: 16 amino acids. Germline V gives CDR1 MDHEN, CDR2 SYDVKM. V was clipped by 2 bases and J by 4 bases, with 14 bases between them. Drawing the rest from reference TRBV28 and TRBJ2-2, the complete variable domain is DVKVTQSSRYLVKRTGEKVFLECVQDMDHENMFWYRQDPGLGLRLIYFSYDVKMKEKGDIPEGYSVSREKKERFSLILESASTNQTSMYLCASSLVRAAGTGELFFGEGSRLTVL.

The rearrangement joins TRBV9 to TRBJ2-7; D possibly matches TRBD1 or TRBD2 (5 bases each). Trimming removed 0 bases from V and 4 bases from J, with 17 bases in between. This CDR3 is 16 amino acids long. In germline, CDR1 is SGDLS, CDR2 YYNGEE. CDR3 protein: CASSVAPGQGEYEQYF. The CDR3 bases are TGTGCCAGCAGCGTAGCCCCGGGGCAGGGAGAATACGAGCAGTACTTC.

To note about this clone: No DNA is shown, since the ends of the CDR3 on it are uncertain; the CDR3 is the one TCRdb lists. The CDR3 region is CASSRVGQGANVETQYF. The genes are TRBV21-1 and TRBJ2-5; the DNA was not compared with TRBD1, the D call given in the table. TRBV21-1 represents a pseudogene. 17 amino acids form the CDR3, both terminal residues included.

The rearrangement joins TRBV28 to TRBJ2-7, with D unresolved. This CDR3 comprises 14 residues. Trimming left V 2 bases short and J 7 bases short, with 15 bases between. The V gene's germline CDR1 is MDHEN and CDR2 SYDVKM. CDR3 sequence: CASSLTRQPSEQYF. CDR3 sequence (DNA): TGTGCCAGCAGTTTAACGCGGCAGCCTTCGGAGCAGTACTTC.

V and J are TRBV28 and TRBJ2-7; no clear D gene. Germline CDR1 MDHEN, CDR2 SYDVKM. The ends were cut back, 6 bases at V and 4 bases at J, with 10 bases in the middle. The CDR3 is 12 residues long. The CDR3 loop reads CASRSARYEQYF. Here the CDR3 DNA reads TGTGCCAGCAGGTCCGCCCGATACGAGCAGTACTTC.

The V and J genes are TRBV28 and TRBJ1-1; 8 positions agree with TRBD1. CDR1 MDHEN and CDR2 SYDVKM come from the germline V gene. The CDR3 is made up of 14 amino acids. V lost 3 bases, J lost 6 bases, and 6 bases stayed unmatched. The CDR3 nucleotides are TGTGCCAGCAGTTTGACAGGGGTCGTCGCTGAAGCTTTCTTT. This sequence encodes CASSLTGVVAEAFF.

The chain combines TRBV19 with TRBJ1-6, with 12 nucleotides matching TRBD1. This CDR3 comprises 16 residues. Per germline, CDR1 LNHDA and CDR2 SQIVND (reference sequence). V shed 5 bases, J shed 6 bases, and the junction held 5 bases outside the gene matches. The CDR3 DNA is TGTGCCAGTAGTTACCCGGGACAGGGGGCTAATTCACCCCTCCACTTT. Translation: CASSYPGQGANSPLHF.

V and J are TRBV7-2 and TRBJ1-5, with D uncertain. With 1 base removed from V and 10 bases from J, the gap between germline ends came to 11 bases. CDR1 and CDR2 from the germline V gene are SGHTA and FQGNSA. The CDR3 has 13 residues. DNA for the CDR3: TGTGCCAGCAGCTTAGGGGCGCGGGAACCCCAGCATTTT. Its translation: CASSLGAREPQHF.

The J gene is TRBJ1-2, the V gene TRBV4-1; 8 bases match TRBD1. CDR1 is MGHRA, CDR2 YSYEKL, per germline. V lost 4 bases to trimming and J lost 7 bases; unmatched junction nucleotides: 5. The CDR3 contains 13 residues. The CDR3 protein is CASSPRGLIGYTF. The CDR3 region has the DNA TGCGCCAGCAGCCCCAGGGGGCTCATTGGCTACACCTTC.

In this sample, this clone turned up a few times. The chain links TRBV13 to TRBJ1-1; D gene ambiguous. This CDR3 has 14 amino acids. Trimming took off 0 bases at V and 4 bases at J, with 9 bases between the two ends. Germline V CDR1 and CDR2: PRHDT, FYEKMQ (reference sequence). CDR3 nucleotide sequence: TGTGCCAGCAGCTTAGGGACGACAAGCACTGAAGCTTTCTTT. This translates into CASSLGTTSTEAFF.

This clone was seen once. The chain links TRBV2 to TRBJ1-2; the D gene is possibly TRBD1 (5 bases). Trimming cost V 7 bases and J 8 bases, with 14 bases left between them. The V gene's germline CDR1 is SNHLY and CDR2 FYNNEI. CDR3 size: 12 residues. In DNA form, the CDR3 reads TGTGCCAGCAAAACCGGCGGGGGAGGCTACACCTTC. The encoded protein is CASKTGGGGYTF.

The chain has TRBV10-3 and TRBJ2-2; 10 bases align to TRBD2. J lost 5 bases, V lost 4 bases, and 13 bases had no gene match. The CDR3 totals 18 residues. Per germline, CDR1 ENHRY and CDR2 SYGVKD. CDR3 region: CAISVSSGGSFVTGELFF. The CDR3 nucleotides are TGTGCCATCAGTGTCAGTAGCGGGGGGTCCTTTGTAACCGGGGAGCTGTTTTTT.

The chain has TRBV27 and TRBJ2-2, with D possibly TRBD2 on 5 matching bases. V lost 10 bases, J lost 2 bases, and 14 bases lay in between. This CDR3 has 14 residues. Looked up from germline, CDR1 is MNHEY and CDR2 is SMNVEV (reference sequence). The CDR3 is CATRTFGNTGELFF. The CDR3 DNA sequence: TGTGCCACCAGGACTTTCGGAAACACCGGGGAGCTGTTTTTT.

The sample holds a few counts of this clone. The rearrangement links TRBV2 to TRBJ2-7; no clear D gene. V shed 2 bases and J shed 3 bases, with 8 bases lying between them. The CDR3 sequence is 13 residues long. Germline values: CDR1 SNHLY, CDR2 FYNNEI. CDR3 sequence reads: CASSENRDYEQYF. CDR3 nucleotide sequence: TGTGCCAGCAGTGAAAACCGAGACTACGAGCAGTACTTC.

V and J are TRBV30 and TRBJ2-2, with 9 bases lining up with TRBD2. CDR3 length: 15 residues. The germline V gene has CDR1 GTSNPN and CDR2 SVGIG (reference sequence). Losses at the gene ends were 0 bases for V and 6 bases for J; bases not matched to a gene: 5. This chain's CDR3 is CAWSVLAGSAGELFF. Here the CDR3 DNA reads TGTGCCTGGAGTGTTCTAGCGGGGTCGGCCGGGGAGCTGTTTTTT.

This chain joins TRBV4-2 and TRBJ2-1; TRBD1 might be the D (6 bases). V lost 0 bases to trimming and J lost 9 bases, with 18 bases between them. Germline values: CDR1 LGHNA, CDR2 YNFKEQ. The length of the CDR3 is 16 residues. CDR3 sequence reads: CASSQDLVQGYGEQFF. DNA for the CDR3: TGTGCCAGCAGCCAAGATCTCGTCCAGGGGTACGGTGAGCAGTTCTTC.

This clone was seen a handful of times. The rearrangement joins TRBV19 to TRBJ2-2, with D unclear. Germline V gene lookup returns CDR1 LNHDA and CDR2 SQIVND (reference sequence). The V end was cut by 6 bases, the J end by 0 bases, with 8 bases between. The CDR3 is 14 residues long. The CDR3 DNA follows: TGTGCCAGTAGCAAGCCGGCGAACACCGGGGAGCTGTTTTTT. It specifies CASSKPANTGELFF.

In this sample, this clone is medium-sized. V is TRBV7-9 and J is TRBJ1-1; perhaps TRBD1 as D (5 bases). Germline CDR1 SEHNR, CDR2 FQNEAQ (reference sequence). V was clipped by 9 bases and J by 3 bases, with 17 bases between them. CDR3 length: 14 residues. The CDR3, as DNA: TGTGCCAGTCGACCCACGGGGGACGACACTGAAGCTTTCTTT. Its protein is CASRPTGDDTEAFF.